Each of the 23 T cell receptor beta chains below was sequenced from the same sample in a study of shared clonotypes between healthy human individuals. Libraries were prepared by immunoSEQ multiplex PCR; TCRdb keeps only in-frame clonotypes and omits some of them. The sample yields 2 million or so clones, roughly 94% seen once. Sequenced input: naive CD4+ T cells sorted from blood. Documented subset: CD45RA+ positively selected. These receptors were obtained from a man aged 18-30 years in good health.

CDR3 in amino acids: CASIPGAGTSATDTQYF. The CDR3 coding sequence is TGCGCCAGCATCCCCGGGGCTGGGACTAGCGCCACAGATACGCAGTATTTT. The chain recombines TRBV5-1 with TRBJ2-3; 10 bases map to TRBD2. This CDR3 contains 17 residues. V shed 6 bases and J 2 bases; nucleotides not matched to a gene: 12. CDR1 SGHRS and CDR2 YFSETQ come from the germline V gene.

The chain combines TRBV6-6 with TRBJ2-3, with D unresolved. The ends were cut back, 7 bases at V and 5 bases at J, with 13 bases in the middle. CDR1 MNHNY and CDR2 SVGAGI come from the germline V gene (reference sequence). The CDR3 is made up of 13 amino acids. For the CDR3, the DNA is TGTGCCAGCACTCTCTTTGGGGTAGATACGCAGTATTTT. Protein product: CASTLFGVDTQYF.

The sample holds one count of this clone. The rearrangement links TRBV6-6 to TRBJ2-1; 10 positions agree with TRBD2. Germline loops: CDR1 MNHNY, CDR2 SVGAGI (reference sequence). This CDR3 region has 14 residues. V gave up 5 bases and J gave up 5 bases; unmatched junction bases: 3. The CDR3 spells CASSPSGSHNEQFF. CDR3 in DNA: TGTGCCAGCAGTCCTAGCGGGAGCCACAATGAGCAGTTCTTC.

The chain uses TRBV30 and TRBJ2-5, with no clear D. There are 14 residues in the CDR3. Germline CDR1 reads GTSNPN; CDR2 reads SVGIG (reference sequence). Trimming shortened V by 0 bases and J by 5 bases, and 13 bases separated the two germline ends. Here the CDR3 reads CAWSVRSLRETQYF. In DNA, the CDR3 is TGTGCCTGGAGTGTGAGGTCCCTCCGGGAGACCCAGTACTTC.

The genes are TRBV2 and TRBJ2-3; TRBD2 is a possible D gene (6 bases). In germline, CDR1 is SNHLY, CDR2 FYNNEI. V was shortened by 6 bases and J by 1 base, with 14 bases between the two germline ends. This CDR3 is 15 amino acids long. In nucleotides, the CDR3 is TGTGCCAGCAGCGGGCACGGGAGTGGCACAGATACGCAGTATTTT. Encoded protein: CASSGHGSGTDTQYF.

The rearrangement uses TRBV6-5 and TRBJ1-4; 8 nucleotides align to TRBD1. Germline V CDR1 and CDR2: MNHEY, SVGAGI. Trimming cost V 6 bases and J 10 bases; bases outside gene matches: 10. The CDR3 sequence is 14 residues long. The CDR3 protein is CASRSGGAEVKLFF. The CDR3 DNA follows: TGTGCCAGCAGATCAGGGGGCGCTGAGGTAAAACTGTTTTTT.

This clone showed up just once. The rearrangement links TRBV19 to TRBJ2-7; D possibly corresponds to TRBD1 (5 bases). The CDR3 is 15 residues long. Trimming left V 3 bases short and J 4 bases short, with 16 bases between. The V gene's germline CDR1 is LNHDA and CDR2 SQIVND (reference sequence). CDR3 DNA: TGTGCCAGTAGTATCATCTCAGGGAACATATACGAGCAGTACTTC. This translates into CASSIISGNIYEQYF.

The chain uses TRBV11-3 and TRBJ1-5; TRBD1 might be the D (6 bases). The CDR3 is 16 amino acids. Trimming took 1 base from V and 3 from J, leaving 13 bases between them. CDR1 and CDR2 from the germline V gene are SGHNT and YENEEA. The CDR3: CASSLVLQGPNQPQHF. The CDR3 bases are TGTGCCAGCAGCTTAGTTTTGCAGGGGCCCAATCAGCCCCAGCATTTT.

The chain joins TRBV5-4 to TRBJ2-7; TRBD1 matches at 8 bases. Germline V gives CDR1 SGHNT, CDR2 YYREEE (reference sequence). The CDR3 spans 16 residues. V shed 3 bases and J 6 bases; nucleotides not matched to a gene: 14. CDR3 nucleotides: TGTGCCAGCAGCTGGGGATTCGGGACAGGAGGCTCCGAGCAGTACTTC. Amino acids: CASSWGFGTGGSEQYF.

On this clone itself: Distinct nucleotide sequences in the sample also encode this CDR3. This chain uses TRBV6-6 with TRBJ2-7, with 12 bases lining up with TRBD2. Unmatched junction bases numbered 4, after V lost 4 bases and J lost 3 bases. From germline, CDR1 is MNHNY and CDR2 SVGAGI (reference sequence). CDR3 size: 15 residues. The CDR3 protein is CASSSTSGGSYEQYF. In DNA, the CDR3 is TGTGCCAGCAGTTCCACTAGCGGGGGGAGCTACGAGCAGTACTTC.

The chain carries TRBV10-3 and TRBJ1-2; D is ambiguous. This CDR3 spans 13 amino acids. The germline V gene has CDR1 ENHRY and CDR2 SYGVKD. The V gene lost 7 bases and the J gene lost 7 bases, with 16 bases spanning the gap. CDR3 amino acids: CAIKGPGPGGYTF. The CDR3 coding sequence is TGTGCCATCAAGGGCCCTGGCCCGGGTGGCTACACCTTC.

This clone showed up just once. The genes are TRBV19 and TRBJ2-1; 9 nucleotides match TRBD2. J was trimmed by 0 bases and V by 3 bases; bases with no gene match: 6. CDR3 length: 17 amino acids. CDR1 is LNHDA and CDR2 is SQIVND in the germline V gene (reference sequence). The CDR3 region is CASSISGSSRSYNEQFF. The CDR3 bases are TGTGCCAGTAGTATTAGCGGGAGTAGTCGCTCCTACAATGAGCAGTTCTTC.

The chain has TRBV25-1 and TRBJ1-1; no firm D call. This CDR3 contains 14 residues. Trimming stripped 2 bases from V and 1 base from J, with 8 bases between. The germline V gene has CDR1 MGHDK and CDR2 SYGVNS. The chain's CDR3 is CASSERGKNTEAFF. The CDR3 DNA follows: TGTGCCAGCAGTGAACGAGGAAAGAACACTGAAGCTTTCTTT.

The rearrangement joins TRBV4-2 to TRBJ2-3, with 15 bases aligning to TRBD2. CDR3 length: 18 residues. V lost 4 bases to trimming and J lost 5 bases; unmatched junction nucleotides: 10. Germline V gene sequence: CDR1 LGHNA, CDR2 YNFKEQ. The CDR3 DNA sequence: TGTGCCAGCAGCCTCGGGACTAGCGGGGGGCCGGGGAGAGATACGCAGTATTTT. It specifies CASSLGTSGGPGRDTQYF.

This clone has just one count. The chain uses TRBV6-5 and TRBJ1-6, with 8 bases lining up with TRBD1. CDR1 and CDR2 (germline): MNHEY, SVGAGI. V shed 6 bases and J 2 bases; nucleotides not matched to a gene: 3. CDR3 size: 15 residues. This chain's CDR3 is CASRTGVAYNSPLHF. Written as DNA, the CDR3 is TGTGCCAGCAGGACAGGGGTGGCCTATAATTCACCCCTCCACTTT.

The rearrangement links TRBV7-9 to TRBJ1-4, with 8 nucleotides matching TRBD1. Unmatched junction bases numbered 8, after V lost 4 bases and J lost 7 bases. The CDR3 loop spans 15 amino acids. In germline, CDR1 is SEHNR, CDR2 FQNEAQ (reference sequence). The CDR3 nucleotides are TGTGCCAGCAGCTCAGCTCGCAGGGGGCGTGAAAAACTGTTTTTT. Encoded protein: CASSSARRGREKLFF.

The CDR3 DNA sequence: TGCGCCAGCACACCCCGACAGGGGGATAATTCACCCCTCCACTTT. It yields the protein CASTPRQGDNSPLHF. V usage is TRBV5-1 and J usage is TRBJ1-6; 9 bases are a match to TRBD1. This CDR3 has 15 amino acids. V was pared by 6 bases and J by 5 bases, with 6 bases of the junction left unmatched. Germline lookup yields CDR1 SGHRS and CDR2 YFSETQ.

The J gene is TRBJ2-3, the V gene TRBV6-4; 11 nucleotides line up with TRBD2. Germline V gives CDR1 MRHNA, CDR2 SNTAGT. Losses at the gene ends were 4 bases for V and 4 bases for J; bases not matched to a gene: 7. The CDR3 extends over 16 amino acids. CDR3 bases: TGTGCCAGCAGTGTCCTAGCGGGGGGCACTCCAGATACGCAGTATTTT. As protein: CASSVLAGGTPDTQYF.

The chain carries TRBV10-3 and TRBJ2-7; D perhaps matches TRBD2 (5 bases). CDR1 is ENHRY, CDR2 SYGVKD, per germline. The CDR3 runs 14 residues. V lost 0 bases, J lost 3 bases, and 9 bases lay in between. The CDR3 DNA reads TGTGCCATCAGTGAGTCGTCCGGGAACTACGAGCAGTACTTC. Its protein product is CAISESSGNYEQYF.

The gene calls are TRBV7-2 and TRBJ1-2, with D unclear. Germline CDR1 reads SGHTA; CDR2 reads FQGNSA. This CDR3 comprises 13 residues. Trimming shortened V by 2 bases and J by 4 bases, and 8 bases separated the two germline ends. CDR3 amino acids: CASSLTESYGYTF. DNA for the CDR3: TGTGCCAGCAGCTTAACAGAGAGCTATGGCTACACCTTC.

V is TRBV7-2 and J is TRBJ2-3; TRBD1 or TRBD2 may be the D gene (5 bases each). Germline V gene lookup returns CDR1 SGHTA and CDR2 FQGNSA. Trimming took 4 bases from V and 6 from J, leaving 20 bases between them. The CDR3 is 16 residues long. CDR3 DNA sequence: TGTGCCAGCAGCTCCCGGGACCACCGACGCAGCGATACGCAGTATTTT. Translation: CASSSRDHRRSDTQYF.

This rearrangement joins TRBV6-1 to TRBJ2-7; tentative D call: TRBD1 (6 bases). With 11 bases removed from V and 5 bases from J, the gap between germline ends came to 13 bases. This CDR3 is 11 amino acids long. The germline CDR1 and CDR2 sequences are MNHNS and SASEGT. CDR3 nucleotide sequence: TGTGCCTCGAGGGGGATCCACGAGCAGTACTTC. Residues: CASRGIHEQYF.

The chain joins TRBV6-5 to TRBJ1-3, with D hard to call. There are 13 residues in the CDR3. Trimming stripped 0 bases from V and 8 bases from J, with 8 bases between. Germline CDR1 reads MNHEY; CDR2 reads SVGAGI. CDR3 protein: CASSYSRGDTIYF. CDR3 bases: TGTGCCAGCAGTTACTCCCGGGGTGACACCATATATTTT.